This T cell receptor beta chain comes out of a study of blood T cell repertoires in COVID-19. Study at large: The United States, Italy and Spain provided the acute and convalescent COVID-19 samples.

Study processing details: For nucleated cells, counts were estimated from reference gene primer amplification. Using immunoSEQ multiplex PCR, the repertoire was profiled, and TCRdb retains in-frame clones only, with some absent. V and J calls plus clone size are reproduced from that table; the DNA served to infer D and trimming. The sample holds over 200,000 clones, approximately 86% seen once. The sequenced sample was peripheral blood. This receptor was obtained from a woman in her 30s who had recovered from COVID-19.

CDR3 residues: CASSEGQITDTQYF. The CDR3, as DNA: TGTGCCAGCAGTGAGGGACAGATAACAGATACGCAGTATTTT. The chain combines TRBV2 with TRBJ2-3; TRBD1 agrees at 7 bases. CDR1 is SNHLY and CDR2 is FYNNEI in the germline V gene. After removal of 3 bases from V and 3 bases from J, the junction contained 3 bases not matched to a gene. This CDR3 region has 14 residues.